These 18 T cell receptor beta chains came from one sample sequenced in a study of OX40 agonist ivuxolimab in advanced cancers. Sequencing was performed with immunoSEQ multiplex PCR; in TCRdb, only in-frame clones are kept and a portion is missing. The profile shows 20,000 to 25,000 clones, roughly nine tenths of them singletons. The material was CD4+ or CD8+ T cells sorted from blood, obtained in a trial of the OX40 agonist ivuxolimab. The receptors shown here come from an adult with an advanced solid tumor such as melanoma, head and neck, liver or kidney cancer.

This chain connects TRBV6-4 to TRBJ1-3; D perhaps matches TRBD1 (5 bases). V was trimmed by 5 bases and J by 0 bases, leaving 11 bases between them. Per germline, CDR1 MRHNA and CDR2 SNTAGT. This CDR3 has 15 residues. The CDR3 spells CASSKEQGSGNTIYF. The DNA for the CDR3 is TGTGCCAGCAGTAAGGAGCAGGGCTCTGGAAACACCATATATTTT.

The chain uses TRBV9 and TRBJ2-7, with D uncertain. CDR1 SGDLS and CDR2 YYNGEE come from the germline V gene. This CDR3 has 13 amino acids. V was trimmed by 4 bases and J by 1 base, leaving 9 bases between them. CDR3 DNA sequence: TGTGCCAGCAGCCAGACAAGTTCCTACGAGCAGTACTTC. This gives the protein CASSQTSSYEQYF. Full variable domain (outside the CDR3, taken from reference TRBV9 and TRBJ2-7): DSGVTQTPKHLITATGQRVTLRCSPRSGDLSVYWYQQSLDQGLQFLIQYYNGEERAKGNILERFSAQQFPDLHSELNLSSLELGDSALYFCASSQTSSYEQYFGPGTRLTVT.

As DNA, the CDR3 is TGTGCCAGCAGTGAGATGCGGGAGTTTGGCACAGATACGCAGTATTTT. This translates into CASSEMREFGTDTQYF. This sequence joins TRBV6-1 and TRBJ2-3, with 7 bases fitting TRBD2. The germline gives CDR1 MNHNS, CDR2 SASEGT. V shed 3 bases, J shed 1 base, and the junction held 7 bases outside the gene matches. The CDR3 contains 16 residues.

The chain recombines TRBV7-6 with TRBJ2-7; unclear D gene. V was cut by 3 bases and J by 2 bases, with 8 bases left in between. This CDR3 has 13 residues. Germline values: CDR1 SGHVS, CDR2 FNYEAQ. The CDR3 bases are TGTGCCAGCAGCTTCCGGGTAGCCTACGAGCAGTACTTC. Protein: CASSFRVAYEQYF.

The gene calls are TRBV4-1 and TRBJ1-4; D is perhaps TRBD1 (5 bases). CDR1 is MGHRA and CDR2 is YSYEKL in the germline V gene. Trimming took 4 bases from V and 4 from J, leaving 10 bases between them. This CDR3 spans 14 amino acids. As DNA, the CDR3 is TGCGCCAGCAGCCCCCGACAGATTAATGAAAAACTGTTTTTT. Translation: CASSPRQINEKLFF.

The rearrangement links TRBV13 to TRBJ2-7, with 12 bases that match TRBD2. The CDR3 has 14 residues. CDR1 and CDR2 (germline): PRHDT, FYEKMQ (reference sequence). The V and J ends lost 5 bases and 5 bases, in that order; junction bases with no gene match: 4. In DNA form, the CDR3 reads TGTGCCAGCAGCAAGACTAGCGGGAGCGACGAGCAGTACTTC. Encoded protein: CASSKTSGSDEQYF.

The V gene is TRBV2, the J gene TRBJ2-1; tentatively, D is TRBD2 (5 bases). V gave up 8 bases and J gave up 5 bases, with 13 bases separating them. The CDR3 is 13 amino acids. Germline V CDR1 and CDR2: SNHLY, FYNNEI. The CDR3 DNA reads TGTGCCAGCTGGGAGACGTTCAACAATGAGCAGTTCTTC. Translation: CASWETFNNEQFF.

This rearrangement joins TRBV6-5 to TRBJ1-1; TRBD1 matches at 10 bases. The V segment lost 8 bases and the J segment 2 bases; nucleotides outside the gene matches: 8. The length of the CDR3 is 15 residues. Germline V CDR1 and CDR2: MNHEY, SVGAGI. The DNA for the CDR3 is TGTGCCAGCGCAGTCCGGGACAGGGGTAACACTGAAGCTTTCTTT. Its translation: CASAVRDRGNTEAFF.

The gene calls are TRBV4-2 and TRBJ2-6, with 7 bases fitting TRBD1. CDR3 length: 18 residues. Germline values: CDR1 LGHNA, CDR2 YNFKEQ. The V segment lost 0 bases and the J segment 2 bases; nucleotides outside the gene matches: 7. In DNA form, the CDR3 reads TGTGCCAGCAGCCAAGAAAGGACCGACAGGGCTGGGGCCAACGTCCTGACTTTC. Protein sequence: CASSQERTDRAGANVLTF.

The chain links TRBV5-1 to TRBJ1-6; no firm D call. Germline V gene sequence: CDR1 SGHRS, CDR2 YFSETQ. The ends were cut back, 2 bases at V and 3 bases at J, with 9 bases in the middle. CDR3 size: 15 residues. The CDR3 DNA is TGCGCCAGCAGCTTCGGACGGAACTATAATTCACCCCTCCACTTT. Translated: CASSFGRNYNSPLHF.

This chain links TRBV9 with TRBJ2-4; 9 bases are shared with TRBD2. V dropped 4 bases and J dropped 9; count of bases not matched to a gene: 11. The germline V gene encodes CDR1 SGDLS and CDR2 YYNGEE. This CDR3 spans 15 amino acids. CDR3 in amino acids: CASSPSGAGGSIQYF. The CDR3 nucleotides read TGTGCCAGCAGCCCCTCTGGGGCGGGGGGGAGCATTCAGTACTTC.

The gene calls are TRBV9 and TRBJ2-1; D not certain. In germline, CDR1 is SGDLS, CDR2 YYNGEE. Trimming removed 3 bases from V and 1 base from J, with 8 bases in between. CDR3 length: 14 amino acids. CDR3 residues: CASSGTLSYNEQFF. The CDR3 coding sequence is TGTGCCAGCAGCGGGACGCTGTCCTACAATGAGCAGTTCTTC. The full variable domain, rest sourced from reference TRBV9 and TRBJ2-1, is DSGVTQTPKHLITATGQRVTLRCSPRSGDLSVYWYQQSLDQGLQFLIQYYNGEERAKGNILERFSAQQFPDLHSELNLSSLELGDSALYFCASSGTLSYNEQFFGPGTRLTVL.

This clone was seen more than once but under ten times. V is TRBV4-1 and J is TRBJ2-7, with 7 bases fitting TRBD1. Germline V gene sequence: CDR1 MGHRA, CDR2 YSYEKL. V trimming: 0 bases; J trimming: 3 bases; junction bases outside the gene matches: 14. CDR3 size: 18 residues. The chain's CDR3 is CASSQDFGPGQQNYEQYF. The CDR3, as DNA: TGCGCCAGCAGCCAAGATTTTGGCCCGGGACAGCAGAACTACGAGCAGTACTTC.

CDR3 nucleotides: TGTGCCAGCAGCTTAGATCATAACCGAGAAACAGCGCGGCACGAGCAGTACTTC. It yields the protein CASSLDHNRETARHEQYF. The gene calls are TRBV7-8 and TRBJ2-7; D unresolved. Germline-derived CDR1 and CDR2 are SGHVS and FQNEAQ. Deletions cut 1 base from V and 5 bases from J, with 24 bases between. The CDR3 loop spans 18 amino acids.

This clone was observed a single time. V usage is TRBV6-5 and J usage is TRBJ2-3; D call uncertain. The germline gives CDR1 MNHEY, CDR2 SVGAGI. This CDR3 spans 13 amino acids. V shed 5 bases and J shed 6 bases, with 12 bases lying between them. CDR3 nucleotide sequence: TGTGCCAGCAGTCGAAGCCTACCGGATACGCAGTATTTT. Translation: CASSRSLPDTQYF.

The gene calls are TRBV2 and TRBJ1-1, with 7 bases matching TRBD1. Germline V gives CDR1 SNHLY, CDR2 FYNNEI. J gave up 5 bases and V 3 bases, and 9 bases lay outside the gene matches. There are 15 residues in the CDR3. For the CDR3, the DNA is TGTGCCAGCAGTGAGAGTCGGACAGGACGGACTGAAGCTTTCTTT. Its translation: CASSESRTGRTEAFF. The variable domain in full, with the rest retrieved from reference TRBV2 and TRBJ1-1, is EPEVTQTPSHQVTQMGQEVILRCVPISNHLYFYWYRQILGQKVEFLVSFYNNEISEKSEIFDDQFSVERPDGSNFTLKIRSTKLEDSAMYFCASSESRTGRTEAFFGQGTRLTVV.

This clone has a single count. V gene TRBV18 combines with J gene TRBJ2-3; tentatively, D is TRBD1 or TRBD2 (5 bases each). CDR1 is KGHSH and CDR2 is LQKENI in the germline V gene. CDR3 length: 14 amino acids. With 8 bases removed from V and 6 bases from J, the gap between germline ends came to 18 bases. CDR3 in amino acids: CASAFPGSGDTQYF. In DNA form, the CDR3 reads TGTGCCAGCGCCTTCCCAGGGTCGGGGGATACGCAGTATTTT. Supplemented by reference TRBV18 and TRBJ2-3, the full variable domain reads NAGVMQNPRHLVRRRGQEARLRCSPMKGHSHVYWYRQLPEEGLKFMVYLQKENIIDESGMPKERFSAEFPKEGPSILRIQQVVRGDSAAYFCASAFPGSGDTQYFGPGTRLTVL.

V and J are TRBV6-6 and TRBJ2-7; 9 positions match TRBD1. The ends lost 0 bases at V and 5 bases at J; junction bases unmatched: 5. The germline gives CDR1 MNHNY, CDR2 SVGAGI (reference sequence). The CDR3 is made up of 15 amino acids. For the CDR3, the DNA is TGTGCCAGCAGTTACTCGGGGACAGGGCCTCACGAGCAGTACTTC. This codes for CASSYSGTGPHEQYF.